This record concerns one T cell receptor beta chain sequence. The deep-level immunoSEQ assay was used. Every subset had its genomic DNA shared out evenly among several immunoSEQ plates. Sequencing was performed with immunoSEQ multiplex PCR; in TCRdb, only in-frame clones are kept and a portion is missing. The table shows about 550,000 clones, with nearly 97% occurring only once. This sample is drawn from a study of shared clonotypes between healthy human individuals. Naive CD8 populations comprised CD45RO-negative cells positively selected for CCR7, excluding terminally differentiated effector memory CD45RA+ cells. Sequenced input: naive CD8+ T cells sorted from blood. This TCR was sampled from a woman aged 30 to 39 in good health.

CDR3 sequence reads: CASSPIGGVGNEQYF. The CDR3 nucleotides are TGTGCCAGCAGTCCCATAGGGGGGGTCGGTAACGAGCAGTACTTC. The chain uses TRBV28 and TRBJ2-7, with a weak D call TRBD2 (7 bases). Trimming cost V 5 bases and J 5 bases, with 19 bases left between them. The germline gives CDR1 MDHEN, CDR2 SYDVKM. The CDR3 covers 15 residues.